Each of the 32 T cell receptor beta chains below was sequenced from the same sample in a study of OX40 agonist ivuxolimab in advanced cancers. Libraries were prepared by immunoSEQ multiplex PCR; TCRdb keeps only in-frame clonotypes and omits some of them. The sample shows 55,000 to 60,000 clones, over 90% of them seen only once. The sample in question was CD4+ or CD8+ T cells sorted from blood, obtained in a trial of the OX40 agonist ivuxolimab. Receptors were obtained from an adult with an advanced solid tumor such as melanoma, head and neck, liver or kidney cancer.

V gene TRBV7-6 combines with J gene TRBJ2-2, with 10 bases that match TRBD2. There are 17 residues in the CDR3. The germline V gene encodes CDR1 SGHVS and CDR2 FNYEAQ. Trimming removed 3 bases from V and 4 bases from J; junction bases left unmatched: 8. The CDR3 loop reads CASSFFLAGERTGELFF. The CDR3 region has the DNA TGTGCCAGCAGCTTTTTCCTAGCGGGAGAACGCACCGGGGAGCTGTTTTTT.

V and J are TRBV29-1 and TRBJ1-1; D remains unclear. This CDR3 is built from 13 residues. The germline gives CDR1 SQVTM, CDR2 ANQGSEA. V was cut by 4 bases and J by 1 base, with 10 bases left in between. CDR3 region: CSVAGGWNTEAFF. CDR3 bases: TGCAGCGTTGCGGGTGGTTGGAACACTGAAGCTTTCTTT.

The chain combines TRBV6-7 with TRBJ1-5; D ambiguous. TRBV6-7 is classed as an ORF, of uncertain function. V was pared by 4 bases and J by 7 bases, with 11 bases between. The CDR3 runs 13 residues. In DNA, the CDR3 is TGTGCCAGCAGTTGGTACTGGGGACAGCCCCAGCATTTT. Protein product: CASSWYWGQPQHF.

The chain uses TRBV7-8 and TRBJ2-6, with D unclear. Looked up from germline, CDR1 is SGHVS and CDR2 is FQNEAQ. Trimming shortened V by 2 bases and J by 0 bases, and 5 bases separated the two germline ends. This CDR3 is built from 15 residues. The CDR3 region has the DNA TGTGCCAGCAGCTTATTGGCCTCTGGGGCCAACGTCCTGACTTTC. Translation gives CASSLLASGANVLTF.

A single count supports this clone. The chain combines TRBV9 with TRBJ2-1; 8 bases are shared with TRBD2. CDR3 length equals 17 residues. Germline loops: CDR1 SGDLS, CDR2 YYNGEE. V dropped 0 bases and J dropped 7; count of bases not matched to a gene: 12. The CDR3: CASSVDQRESLWNEQFF. The CDR3 DNA reads TGTGCCAGCAGCGTAGACCAGCGGGAGTCCCTTTGGAATGAGCAGTTCTTC. Complete variable domain (other parts from reference TRBV9 and TRBJ2-1): DSGVTQTPKHLITATGQRVTLRCSPRSGDLSVYWYQQSLDQGLQFLIQYYNGEERAKGNILERFSAQQFPDLHSELNLSSLELGDSALYFCASSVDQRESLWNEQFFGPGTRLTVL.

V usage is TRBV9 and J usage is TRBJ2-1, with 10 bases that match TRBD2. In germline, CDR1 is SGDLS, CDR2 YYNGEE. V gave up 4 bases and J gave up 3 bases; unmatched junction bases: 7. This CDR3 comprises 16 residues. The CDR3 protein is CASSSPASGGYNEQFF. Written as DNA, the CDR3 is TGTGCCAGCAGCTCTCCCGCTAGCGGGGGCTACAATGAGCAGTTCTTC.

This clone was detected only once. The rearrangement uses TRBV27 and TRBJ2-7, with D hard to call. The V and J ends lost 4 bases and 0 bases respectively, with 4 bases between them. The CDR3 covers 12 residues. Germline V gene sequence: CDR1 MNHEY, CDR2 SMNVEV (reference sequence). The CDR3 loop reads CASSYSSYEQYF. Here the CDR3 DNA reads TGTGCCAGCAGTTACAGCTCCTACGAGCAGTACTTC.

CDR3 in DNA: TGTGCCAGCAGCCGCACTGAGGCATCGGAAAAACTGTTTTTT. Translation gives CASSRTEASEKLFF. The chain uses TRBV13 and TRBJ1-4; no clear D gene. Looked up from germline, CDR1 is PRHDT and CDR2 is FYEKMQ (reference sequence). The V gene lost 5 bases and the J gene lost 8 bases, with 15 bases spanning the gap. The CDR3 runs to 14 residues.

This chain uses TRBV27 with TRBJ2-3; 11 bases line up with TRBD2. The CDR3 loop spans 15 amino acids. Germline assignment: CDR1 MNHEY and CDR2 SMNVEV (reference sequence). The V segment lost 5 bases and the J segment 4 bases; nucleotides outside the gene matches: 5. For the CDR3, the DNA is TGTGCCAGCAGTGTCCTAGCGGGAGGCGCAGATACGCAGTATTTT. Translation gives CASSVLAGGADTQYF.

This clone was picked up one time. V usage is TRBV2 and J usage is TRBJ1-4; D is possibly TRBD1 (6 bases). Germline assignment: CDR1 SNHLY and CDR2 FYNNEI. The length of the CDR3 is 16 residues. Trimming took 6 bases from V and 0 from J, leaving 14 bases between them. The CDR3 is CASRVTGLSTNEKLFF. The CDR3 bases are TGTGCCAGCAGAGTAACAGGGCTTTCAACTAATGAAAAACTGTTTTTT.

V is TRBV27 and J is TRBJ2-1, with D maybe TRBD2 (6 bases). The germline CDR1 and CDR2 sequences are MNHEY and SMNVEV (reference sequence). Trimming left V 3 bases short and J 4 bases short, with 10 bases between. The CDR3 is made up of 14 amino acids. CDR3 protein: CASSFSRGYNEQFF. The CDR3, as DNA: TGTGCCAGCAGTTTTTCGCGGGGATACAATGAGCAGTTCTTC.

This chain uses TRBV7-8 with TRBJ2-1; TRBD1 matches 10 bases. Germline lookup yields CDR1 SGHVS and CDR2 FQNEAQ. J was trimmed by 10 bases and V by 4 bases; bases with no gene match: 7. The length of the CDR3 is 14 residues. The CDR3 DNA reads TGTGCCAGCAGCTGGGACAGGGGCCGAGAAGAGCAGTTCTTC. Translated: CASSWDRGREEQFF.

The V gene is TRBV28, the J gene TRBJ2-3; D tentatively fits TRBD1 or TRBD2 (5 bases each). This CDR3 has 14 amino acids. CDR1 and CDR2 from the germline V gene are MDHEN and SYDVKM. Trimming removed 2 bases from V and 5 bases from J, with 11 bases in between. CDR3 sequence: CASSLGGVVDTQYF. The CDR3 nucleotides read TGTGCCAGCAGTTTAGGGGGAGTGGTAGATACGCAGTATTTT.

This chain connects TRBV4-3 to TRBJ1-2, with 12 positions matching TRBD1. Looked up from germline, CDR1 is LGHNA and CDR2 is YSLEER. The V segment lost 2 bases and the J segment 5 bases; nucleotides outside the gene matches: 12. This CDR3 region has 18 residues. CDR3 sequence (DNA): TGCGCCAGCAGCCAAACAGGGACAGGGGGCGAACGGTGGTATGGCTACACCTTC. It encodes CASSQTGTGGERWYGYTF.

The gene calls are TRBV13 and TRBJ1-1; possible D gene TRBD1, 5 bases. The CDR3 runs 13 residues. CDR1 and CDR2 from the germline V gene are PRHDT and FYEKMQ (reference sequence). V was cut by 5 bases and J by 11 bases, with 18 bases left in between. CDR3 in DNA: TGTGCCAGCAGCCCCAGGGCCCTGGGCGGGGCTTTCTTT. It encodes CASSPRALGGAFF.

V gene TRBV19 combines with J gene TRBJ2-1, with TRBD2 identical over 8 bases. Losses at the gene ends were 6 bases for V and 8 bases for J; bases not matched to a gene: 9. Looked up from germline, CDR1 is LNHDA and CDR2 is SQIVND (reference sequence). The CDR3 is made up of 14 amino acids. The CDR3 loop reads CASSPQRENHEQFF. The DNA of the CDR3 is TGTGCCAGTAGCCCTCAGCGGGAGAACCATGAGCAGTTCTTC.

The chain carries TRBV5-4 and TRBJ2-1, with D hard to call. The germline gives CDR1 SGHNT, CDR2 YYREEE (reference sequence). V lost 4 bases, J lost 4 bases, and 12 bases lay in between. The CDR3 consists of 14 residues. The CDR3 reads CASSQAGSYNEQFF. As DNA, the CDR3 is TGTGCCAGCAGCCAGGCCGGATCTTACAATGAGCAGTTCTTC.

This chain links TRBV28 with TRBJ2-4; D might be TRBD2 (5 bases). Looked up from germline, CDR1 is MDHEN and CDR2 is SYDVKM. CDR3 size: 13 residues. V was pared by 3 bases and J by 6 bases, with 9 bases between. For the CDR3, the DNA is TGTGCCAGCAGTTTCCCAGAGGGAAACATTCAGTACTTC. This gives the protein CASSFPEGNIQYF.

The V call is TRBV27, the J call TRBJ2-1, with D perhaps matching TRBD2 (6 bases). V lost 7 bases, J lost 9 bases, and 16 bases lay in between. Germline V gene data show CDR1 as MNHEY and CDR2 as SMNVEV (reference sequence). The CDR3 is made up of 13 amino acids. DNA of the CDR3: TGTGCCAGCACCTTTAGCGGAGCCGCTGAGCAGTTCTTC. Its protein is CASTFSGAAEQFF.

This clone was found once. The chain joins TRBV21-1 to TRBJ1-5. TRBV21-1 is designated a pseudogene. The CDR3 runs to 16 residues. The CDR3 loop reads CASNTSGGGGNQPQHF. CDR3 in DNA: TGTGCCAGCAATACCTCGGGAGGGGGCGGCAATCAGCCCCAGCATTTT.

The V gene is TRBV6-1, the J gene TRBJ1-2; D remains unclear. V was shortened by 2 bases and J by 4 bases, with 14 bases between the two germline ends. CDR1 MNHNS and CDR2 SASEGT come from the germline V gene. The length of the CDR3 is 15 residues. The CDR3 DNA follows: TGTGCCAGCAGTGAACGGGGTGGGGTGCGCTATGGCTACACCTTC. Protein: CASSERGGVRYGYTF.

The chain is built from TRBV11-2 and TRBJ2-7; D not resolved. The ends were cut back, 5 bases at V and 0 bases at J, with 11 bases in the middle. The germline V gene encodes CDR1 SGHAT and CDR2 FQNNGV. The CDR3 loop spans 14 amino acids. Written as DNA, the CDR3 is TGTGCCAGCAGCGAGGTCCAGAGCTCCTACGAGCAGTACTTC. This encodes CASSEVQSSYEQYF.

V gene TRBV7-8 combines with J gene TRBJ2-7, with 9 bases that match TRBD2. Trimming cost V 1 base and J 2 bases; bases outside gene matches: 0. CDR1 is SGHVS, CDR2 FQNEAQ, per germline. This CDR3 contains 14 residues. The CDR3 is CASSLGTSAYEQYF. CDR3 in DNA: TGTGCCAGCAGCTTAGGGACTAGCGCCTACGAGCAGTACTTC.

V usage is TRBV6-4 and J usage is TRBJ2-1, with 10 bases that match TRBD2. The trim removed 3 bases at V and 4 bases at J, leaving 3 bases unmatched. The CDR3 has 15 amino acids. Germline V gene lookup returns CDR1 MRHNA and CDR2 SNTAGT. DNA for the CDR3: TGTGCCAGCAGTGAGGTACTAGCGGGGTACAATGAGCAGTTCTTC. Amino acid sequence: CASSEVLAGYNEQFF.

This clone has only one observation. The genes are TRBV9 and TRBJ2-1; D call uncertain. The length of the CDR3 is 14 residues. V was pared by 0 bases and J by 7 bases, with 11 bases between. In germline, CDR1 is SGDLS, CDR2 YYNGEE. Here the CDR3 reads CASSVGGSGNEQFF. CDR3 bases: TGTGCCAGCAGCGTAGGCGGCTCAGGTAATGAGCAGTTCTTC.

The rearrangement links TRBV7-6 to TRBJ1-4; no clear D gene. Germline values: CDR1 SGHVS, CDR2 FNYEAQ. The V end lost 5 bases, the J end lost 8 bases, and 18 bases lay between the germline ends. The CDR3 sequence is 15 residues long. For the CDR3, the DNA is TGTGCCAGCAGCCCCACCTCAGCGGAGGGAGAAAAACTGTTTTTT. Its protein is CASSPTSAEGEKLFF.

This chain links TRBV28 with TRBJ2-1; unclear D gene. The CDR3 has 12 amino acids. Trimming stripped 1 base from V and 7 bases from J, with 5 bases between. Per the germline V gene, CDR1 is MDHEN and CDR2 is SYDVKM. The CDR3 DNA sequence: TGTGCCAGCAGTTTATATTGGAATGAGCAGTTCTTC. Its protein is CASSLYWNEQFF.

This clone was seen only once. The chain couples TRBV27 to TRBJ2-3; 10 nucleotides match TRBD2. V lost 5 bases, J lost 4 bases, and 3 bases stayed unmatched. This CDR3 region has 14 residues. Germline V gene data show CDR1 as MNHEY and CDR2 as SMNVEV (reference sequence). Here the CDR3 reads CASSGGLAPDTQYF. DNA of the CDR3: TGTGCCAGCAGTGGGGGACTAGCGCCAGATACGCAGTATTTT.

V and J are TRBV9 and TRBJ2-1; 12 bases fit TRBD2. Trimming at V came to 4 bases and at J to 0 bases, leaving 8 bases not matched to a gene. The CDR3 has 18 amino acids. Germline loops: CDR1 SGDLS, CDR2 YYNGEE. CDR3 region: CASSRGLAGSSSYNEQFF. CDR3 bases: TGTGCCAGCAGCCGTGGACTAGCGGGGTCTAGCTCCTACAATGAGCAGTTCTTC.

The gene calls are TRBV4-3 and TRBJ1-3; D uncertain. The CDR3 is made up of 15 amino acids. V dropped 4 bases and J dropped 3 bases, with 13 bases sitting between them. Per the germline V gene, CDR1 is LGHNA and CDR2 is YSLEER. In DNA form, the CDR3 reads TGCGCCAGCAGCCCGGTAGGTGGCAATGGAAACACCATATATTTT. Translation: CASSPVGGNGNTIYF.

This chain joins TRBV13 and TRBJ1-5; D is perhaps TRBD1 (6 bases). The V gene lost 3 bases and the J gene lost 7 bases, with 13 bases spanning the gap. Germline CDR1 and CDR2: PRHDT and FYEKMQ (reference sequence). The CDR3 runs to 14 residues. In DNA, the CDR3 is TGTGCCAGCAGCTTCTCAGGGGAAGGACAGCCCCAGCATTTT. Translated, it gives CASSFSGEGQPQHF.

The rearrangement uses TRBV6-1 and TRBJ1-5; D unclear. Trimming took 5 bases from V and 4 from J, leaving 15 bases between them. This CDR3 spans 15 amino acids. From germline, CDR1 is MNHNS and CDR2 SASEGT. This CDR3 reads CASSLTTAGNQPQHF. The DNA for the CDR3 is TGTGCCAGCAGTTTAACGACGGCCGGGAATCAGCCCCAGCATTTT.